The clone carrying this TCR beta chain was picked up many times. The CDR3 covers 15 residues. Trimming took off 7 bases at V and 5 bases at J, with 19 bases between the two ends. Time point described: newly diagnosed GD, antithyroid drugs for less than 3 months. Following extraction of RNA from PBMCs, that RNA was used to make the TCR library. This entry is derived from a study of regulatory T cells in long-lasting Graves disease. CDR3 regions were amplified by Arm-PCR using iRepertoire HTBI primers to build TCR beta libraries. TCRdb recomputed calls from the multiplex PCR reads with MiXCR, one row per CDR3 protein. The table shows 350,000 to 450,000 distinct CDR3 sequences, with about an eighth occurring only once. This same sample was also taken into another study, of T cells in Graves' hyperthyroidism and ophthalmopathy.

The sequence was obtained from a young woman with Graves disease. The sequenced sample was peripheral blood mononuclear cells (PBMCs), obtained at new diagnosis, from a patient treated with antithyroid drugs. The rearrangement joins TRBV12-3 or TRBV12-4 to TRBJ2-3; possibly TRBD1 or TRBD2 for D (5 bases each). CDR3 protein: CASTATGPTLDTQYF. Here the CDR3 DNA reads TGTGCCAGCACCGCAACGGGACCAACCTTAGATACGCAGTATTTT.